This record concerns one T cell receptor beta chain sequence. Its antigen is unknown. The read is 3 residues too short to cover the CDR3 end, so that end is filled in from the germline J gene. This sample is part of a study of Tregs in tolerant kidney transplant recipients. In the study overall: Recipients received nonmyeloablative bone marrow transplants from related graft donors, with transient mixed chimerism.

The study's findings and limits: Tregs expanded with activated donor B cells seemed most donor-specific.

TCRdb's copy holds only in-frame clones and misses some; the assay was immunoSEQ multiplex PCR. This sample's table has about 48,000 clones. The CDR3 covers 13 residues. Germline V gene data show CDR1 as SGHTA and CDR2 as FQGNSA. V was trimmed by 7 bases and J by 3 bases, leaving 10 bases between them. This chain connects TRBV7-2 to TRBJ1-3, with D perhaps TRBD1 (6 bases). This clonotype was sampled from a human donor who received a combined kidney and bone marrow transplant. The source was CD4+ T cells from blood, collected before the transplant. CDR3 protein: CASMPRGGNTIYF. Incomplete CDR3 DNA: TGTGCCAGCATGCCCAGGGGTGGAAACACC.